The 25 T cell receptor beta chains below were found in one sample sequenced in a study of T cell clonality in common variable immunodeficiency. Assay used: immunoSEQ multiplex PCR; TCRdb lists only in-frame clones, some missing. The sample counts about 30,000 clones, none seen once; the ten largest own approximately 13%. Material for sequencing was peripheral blood mononuclear cells. These receptor sequences come from a person aged 18 to 75 in good health.

This clone was seen repeatedly, ten times or more. Sequencing ends 3 residues short of the CDR3 end; the germline J gene provides the rest. The V and J genes are TRBV10-3 and TRBJ1-1; the match to TRBD1 covers 7 bases. The CDR3 loop spans 15 amino acids. Germline CDR1 is ENHRY and CDR2 is SYGVKD. V lost 5 bases, J lost 1 base, and 7 bases stayed unmatched. The CDR3 here is CAISQTGQGNTEAFF. CDR3 DNA, as far as it was read: TGTGCCATCAGTCAGACAGGGCAGGGGAACACTGAA.

Only a few counts were recorded for this clone. The CDR3 extends 3 residues past the end of the read, so its final part is completed from the germline J gene. Other DNA sequences from this sample encode an identical CDR3 as well. The chain carries TRBV7-9 and TRBJ2-7; 7 nucleotides match TRBD1. V shed 8 bases and J 6 bases; nucleotides not matched to a gene: 4. The V gene's germline CDR1 is SEHNR and CDR2 FQNEAQ (reference sequence). The CDR3 covers 11 residues. The CDR3 loop is CASQTGVEQYF. Incomplete CDR3 DNA: TGTGCCAGCCAAACAGGGGTCGAG.

This clone was observed at least ten times. CDR3 residues: CASSLVAGSNEQFF. The CDR3 DNA, read in part, is TGCGCCAGCAGCTTGGTTGCAGGTTCCAATGAG. This rearrangement joins TRBV5-1 to TRBJ2-1; no definite D call. The sequenced fragment ends 3 residues before the CDR3 boundary, so the rest is inferred from the germline J gene. The V and J ends lost 0 bases and 6 bases respectively, with 10 bases between them. CDR1 is SGHRS, CDR2 YFSETQ, per germline. This CDR3 is built from 14 residues.

This clone was counted ten times or more. The CDR3 end is not reached by the read, which stops 3 residues before it; the germline J gene fills it in. The chain uses TRBV12-3 or TRBV12-4 and TRBJ2-3, with D possibly TRBD2 on 5 matching bases. The CDR3 extends over 13 amino acids. Partial CDR3 DNA: TGTGCCAGCAGTTTAGCGCACGGGGAGACG. Protein: CASSLAHGET. The full CDR3 sequence reads CASSLAHGETQYF.

This clone was picked up many times. The CDR3 is cut off 3 residues early in the read; its end comes from the germline J gene. The rearrangement links TRBV27 to TRBJ1-1; 8 positions agree with TRBD1. CDR1 is MNHEY and CDR2 is SMNVEV in the germline V gene (reference sequence). The CDR3 sequence is 15 residues long. V shed 5 bases and J 3 bases; nucleotides not matched to a gene: 8. The sequenced CDR3 bases are TGTGCCAGCAGTCCCCACGGACAGGGCTACACTGAA. Translation gives CASSPHGQGYTE. The whole CDR3 reads CASSPHGQGYTEAFF.

This clone was seen ten or more times. This CDR3 reads CASSWTSGNTGELFF. CDR3 bases read: TGTGCCAGCAGTTGGACTAGCGGGAACACCGGGGAG. J is TRBJ2-2 and V is TRBV7-3, with 10 bases fitting TRBD2. Coverage ceases 3 residues before the CDR3 finishes, and the germline J gene fills in the end. With V trimmed by 6 bases and J by 1 base, 2 bases remained unmatched. Germline lookup yields CDR1 SGHTA and CDR2 FQGTGA. There are 15 residues in the CDR3.

This clone was seen many times. From the germline J gene comes the end of the CDR3, since the read stops 3 residues before it. The chain combines TRBV18 with TRBJ2-1, with D unclear. Germline loops: CDR1 KGHSH, CDR2 LQKENI. CDR3 length equals 14 residues. Trimming pared 5 bases from V and 0 bases from J, leaving 8 bases between. CDR3 DNA, as far as it was read: TGTGCCAGCTCAAGGTCAAGCTCCTACAATGAG. Translating gives CASSRSSSYNE. The entire CDR3 protein reads CASSRSSSYNEQFF. Full variable domain (outside the CDR3, taken from reference TRBV18 and TRBJ2-1): NAGVMQNPRHLVRRRGQEARLRCSPMKGHSHVYWYRQLPEEGLKFMVYLQKENIIDESGMPKERFSAEFPKEGPSILRIQQVVRGDSAAYFCASSRSSSYNEQFFGPGTRLTVL.

In this sample, this clone turned up many times. The read falls 3 residues short of the CDR3 end, and the missing part is taken from the germline J gene. The chain couples TRBV2 to TRBJ2-7, with D uncertain. Germline assignment: CDR1 SNHLY and CDR2 FYNNEI. The CDR3 consists of 12 residues. The V gene lost 3 bases and the J gene lost 6 bases, with 9 bases spanning the gap. The chain's CDR3 is CASSDTSGEQYF. The part of the CDR3 DNA that was read is TGTGCCAGCAGTGATACCAGTGGCGAG.

With respect to this clone: The read gets to within 3 residues of the CDR3 end, and the germline J gene fills in the rest. This chain connects TRBV7-2 to TRBJ2-7, with 7 bases fitting TRBD1. The trim removed 6 bases at V and 6 bases at J, leaving 8 bases unmatched. This CDR3 is 13 amino acids long. Per germline, CDR1 SGHTA and CDR2 FQGNSA. CDR3 DNA, as far as it was read: TGTGCCAGCAGGCGGACAGGAGCTGGCGAG. This gives the protein CASRRTGAGE. The CDR3 in full is CASRRTGAGEQYF. The variable domain in full, with the rest retrieved from reference TRBV7-2 and TRBJ2-7, is GAGVSQSPSNKVTEKGKDVELRCDPISGHTALYWYRQSLGQGLEFLIYFQGNSAPDKSGLPSDRFSAERTGGSVSTLTIQRTQQEDSAVYLCASRRTGAGEQYFGPGTRLTVT.

At least ten counts were recorded for this clone. The CDR3 extends 3 residues past the end of the read, so its final part is completed from the germline J gene. The chain links TRBV20-1 to TRBJ2-3, with TRBD2 matching 9 bases. This CDR3 comprises 17 residues. CDR1 DFQATT and CDR2 SNEGSKA come from the germline V gene (reference sequence). This CDR3 is CTPRGPSGLAVGDTQYF. The covered CDR3 bases are TGCACCCCTCGAGGGCCCTCGGGACTAGCTGTGGGGGATACG.

This clone was seen at least ten times. The sequenced fragment ends 3 residues before the CDR3 boundary, so the rest is inferred from the germline J gene. The V call is TRBV6-1, the J call TRBJ2-3, with D possibly matching TRBD2 (6 bases). Between the trimmed V and J ends, which lost 3 bases and 4 bases, there was a span of 14 bases. Germline CDR1 reads MNHNS; CDR2 reads SASEGT. This CDR3 has 15 amino acids. The CDR3 is CASSEGVWGADTQYF. Partial CDR3 DNA: TGTGCCAGCAGTGAGGGGGTGTGGGGGGCAGATACG.

This clone was found a few times. The CDR3 end lies 3 residues beyond the end of the read and is filled in from the germline J gene. V and J are TRBV5-4 and TRBJ2-7; TRBD2 matches at 7 bases. With 4 bases clipped from V and 1 base from J, the junction kept 2 bases outside the gene matches. This CDR3 has 13 amino acids. Germline values: CDR1 SGHNT, CDR2 YYREEE (reference sequence). The CDR3 DNA, read in part, is TGTGCCAGCAGCAGCGGGGCTTCCTACGAG. This gives the protein CASSSGASYE. The complete CDR3 reads CASSSGASYEQYF. Variable domain in full (rest from reference TRBV5-4 and TRBJ2-7): ETGVTQSPTHLIKTRGQQVTLRCSSQSGHNTVSWYQQALGQGPQFIFQYYREEENGRGNFPPRFSGLQFPNYSSELNVNALELDDSALYLCASSSGASYEQYFGPGTRLTVT.

This clone has a count of ten or more. The CDR3 extends 3 residues past the end of the read, so its final part is completed from the germline J gene. The V gene is TRBV5-1, the J gene TRBJ1-2, with D possibly being TRBD1 (5 bases). Germline CDR1 reads SGHRS; CDR2 reads YFSETQ. The V end was cut by 3 bases, the J end by 6 bases, with 15 bases between. The CDR3 extends over 14 amino acids. CDR3 DNA, as far as it was read: TGCGCCAGCAGCTCCACAAGGGGTCTGGATGGC. Residues: CASSSTRGLDG. The CDR3 as a whole reads CASSSTRGLDGYTF.

The sample holds many counts of this clone. The read halts 3 residues ahead of the CDR3 end, with the missing end drawn from the germline J gene. V is TRBV6-2 or TRBV6-3 and J is TRBJ2-7; the match to TRBD1 covers 8 bases. After removal of 6 bases from V and 2 bases from J, the junction contained 9 bases not matched to a gene. This CDR3 is 15 amino acids long. Per germline, CDR1 MNHEY and CDR2 SVGEGT. CDR3 region: CASRALQGGPYEQYF. Partial CDR3 DNA: TGTGCCAGCAGAGCCTTACAGGGGGGACCCTACGAG.

This clone has a handful of counts. The CDR3 DNA, read in part, is TGTGCCAGCTCACTACTTACAGACATGAACACTGAA. This encodes CASSLLTDMNTE. The CDR3 reads in full as CASSLLTDMNTEAFF. The chain combines TRBV18 with TRBJ1-1; D gene ambiguous. The read is 3 residues too short to cover the CDR3 end, so that end is filled in from the germline J gene. V was clipped by 4 bases and J by 0 bases, with 12 bases between them. The CDR3 extends over 15 amino acids. The germline CDR1 and CDR2 sequences are KGHSH and LQKENI.

This clone was observed many times. The read gets to within 3 residues of the CDR3 end, and the germline J gene fills in the rest. The rearrangement joins TRBV7-2 to TRBJ2-1, with 8 bases lining up with TRBD2. V trimming: 5 bases; J trimming: 2 bases; junction bases outside the gene matches: 5. Germline V gene lookup returns CDR1 SGHTA and CDR2 FQGNSA. This CDR3 spans 15 amino acids. The CDR3 protein is CASSPGSGAYNEQFF. The DNA read from the CDR3 is TGTGCCAGCAGCCCGGGTAGCGGGGCCTACAATGAG.

In its sample, this clone was seen many times. Read data end 3 residues before the CDR3 end; the end is taken from the germline J gene. This chain connects TRBV7-9 to TRBJ1-1; D uncertain. The CDR3 has 14 residues. The germline V gene encodes CDR1 SEHNR and CDR2 FQNEAQ (reference sequence). Trimming shortened V by 1 base and J by 5 bases, and 11 bases separated the two germline ends. The CDR3 protein is CASSLVQVLTEAFF. CDR3 bases read: TGTGCCAGCAGCTTAGTCCAGGTATTAACTGAA.

This clone was detected many times. The CDR3 end lies 3 residues beyond the end of the read and is filled in from the germline J gene. This chain joins TRBV20-1 and TRBJ2-7, with a tentative D call TRBD1 (5 bases). Germline lookup yields CDR1 DFQATT and CDR2 SNEGSKA (reference sequence). Trimming took 0 bases from V and 3 from J, leaving 15 bases between them. The CDR3 loop spans 15 amino acids. This CDR3 reads CSARDHTGDFYEQYF. CDR3 DNA, as far as it was read: TGCAGTGCTAGAGATCACACAGGAGACTTCTACGAG.

This clone was seen ten or more times. The read terminates 3 residues before the CDR3 end, so the remaining end is supplied by the germline J gene. V and J are TRBV20-1 and TRBJ2-3, with D perhaps matching TRBD2 (6 bases). Germline CDR1 reads DFQATT; CDR2 reads SNEGSKA (reference sequence). The CDR3 length is 16 residues. V was pared by 3 bases and J by 2 bases, with 18 bases between. The CDR3 spells CSARWIEDYNTDTQYF. CDR3 DNA (partial): TGCAGTGCTAGGTGGATCGAGGACTACAACACAGATACG.

As concerns this clone: The read terminates 3 residues ahead of where the CDR3 ends, so the germline J gene completes it. The V call is TRBV19, the J call TRBJ1-5, with D possibly TRBD1 on 5 matching bases. Trimming shortened V by 7 bases and J by 5 bases, and 12 bases separated the two germline ends. The germline V gene encodes CDR1 LNHDA and CDR2 SQIVND (reference sequence). The CDR3 has 13 residues. The CDR3 bases that were read are TGTGCCAGTAATTGGCGAGGGGATCAGCCC. Translation gives CASNWRGDQP. The CDR3, in full, reads CASNWRGDQPQHF.

The table lists this clone with many counts. The DNA read from the CDR3 is TGTGCCAGCAGCTTAACTGCCACAGGGGACAACGAG. It translates to CASSLTATGDNE. The whole CDR3 protein is CASSLTATGDNEQYF. The rearrangement uses TRBV7-3 and TRBJ2-7, with 7 nucleotides matching TRBD1. The sequence runs out 3 residues before the end of the CDR3; the remainder is reconstructed from the germline J gene. With V trimmed by 0 bases and J by 5 bases, 7 bases remained unmatched. This CDR3 comprises 15 residues. Germline CDR1 and CDR2: SGHTA and FQGTGA.

This clone was counted at least ten times. The read ends 3 residues early relative to the CDR3; the germline J gene fills the gap. The chain recombines TRBV6-2 or TRBV6-3 with TRBJ1-4, with D possibly matching TRBD1 (6 bases). CDR3 length: 13 residues. CDR1 MNHEY and CDR2 SVGEGT come from the germline V gene. V was cut by 8 bases and J by 7 bases, with 14 bases left in between. This CDR3 reads CASRGRGGEKLFF. CDR3 bases read: TGTGCCAGCCGCGGCAGGGGAGGTGAAAAA.

This clone was counted at least ten times. The read ends 3 residues before the CDR3 terminus; that terminus is restored from the germline J gene. J is TRBJ1-3 and V is TRBV20-1; perhaps TRBD1 as D (5 bases). Looked up from germline, CDR1 is DFQATT and CDR2 is SNEGSKA (reference sequence). The CDR3 totals 13 residues. V dropped 2 bases and J dropped 2 bases, with 7 bases sitting between them. Partial CDR3 DNA: TGCAGTGCTAGACCCAGGGCTGGAAACACC. This encodes CSARPRAGNT. The CDR3 in its entirety is CSARPRAGNTIYF.

About this clone itself: From the germline J gene comes the end of the CDR3, since the read stops 3 residues before it. V usage is TRBV5-1 and J usage is TRBJ2-1; 9 bases line up with TRBD1. CDR3 length: 13 residues. CDR1 is SGHRS, CDR2 YFSETQ, per germline. V shed 6 bases, J shed 6 bases, and the junction held 4 bases outside the gene matches. Incomplete CDR3 DNA: TGCGCCAGCAAAGGGACAGGGCGCAATGAG. Translation gives CASKGTGRNE. The entire CDR3 sequence reads CASKGTGRNEQFF.

The sample holds many counts of this clone. Incomplete CDR3 DNA: TGCGCCAGCAGCTTGGAAGCAGGGGAGGTGAACCGGGAG. Protein: CASSLEAGEVNRE. The entire CDR3 is CASSLEAGEVNRELFF. The chain links TRBV5-1 to TRBJ2-2; D is perhaps TRBD1 or TRBD2 (6 bases each). The sequence runs out 3 residues before the end of the CDR3; the remainder is reconstructed from the germline J gene. V was clipped by 0 bases and J by 9 bases, with 18 bases between them. The CDR3 runs 16 residues. Germline CDR1 reads SGHRS; CDR2 reads YFSETQ.